These T cell receptor beta chains were read from a single sample in a study of T cell responses to AZD1222 COVID-19 vaccine. The data were produced by immunoSEQ multiplex PCR, yet TCRdb's version contains in-frame clones alone and is incomplete. The repertoire holds approximately 100,000 clones, with 93% as singletons. The sample here was peripheral blood, taken on day 0 of AZD1222 vaccination. These receptors came from an adult in good health. Each CDR3 is given with its conserved first and last residue. The D gene is left open where the match is weak. Only part of the rows carry a size: once, few, many, or a class if the clone is expanded.

>TRBD2|TRBV11-3|TRBJ2-3|16|-
TGTGCCAGCAGCTGGGTATTAGCGGGAGGGGCAGATACGCAGTATTTT
CASSWVLAGGADTQYF
>-|TRBV4-2|TRBJ1-2|15|-
TGTGCCAGCAGCCAAAGGCACAGTTCCATGAATGGCTACACCTTC
CASSQRHSSMNGYTF
>-|TRBV28|TRBJ2-4|13|-
TGTGCCCCGGTGAAGGACGCCAAAAACATTCAGTACTTC
CAPVKDAKNIQYF
>-|TRBV6-4|TRBJ2-2|14|-
TGTGCCAGCAGTTCCCAAGGGGGCACCGGGGAGCTGTTTTTT
CASSSQGGTGELFF
>-|TRBV6-5|TRBJ2-7|12|-
TGTGCCAGCGGACTGGGTACCTACGAGCAGTACTTC
CASGLGTYEQYF
>-|TRBV5-5|TRBJ1-6|13|-
TGTGCCAGCAGCTTAGGGGGGATTTCACCCCTCCACTTT
CASSLGGISPLHF
>TRBD2|TRBV27|TRBJ2-1|14|-
TGTGCCAGCAGCCCGGGACTAGCGGGAGATGAGCAGTTCTTC
CASSPGLAGDEQFF
>-|TRBV5-1|TRBJ2-7|15|-
TGCGCCAGCAGAGTCGGGGCAGGCGGGTCCTACGAGCAGTACTTC
CASRVGAGGSYEQYF
>-|TRBV7-9|TRBJ2-1|15|-
TGTGCCAGCAGCTTAGCGAGTTCCTTCACCAATGAGCAGTTCTTC
CASSLASSFTNEQFF
>TRBD1|TRBV14|TRBJ1-2|15|-
TGTGCCAGCAGCCAACGGGACAGGGGTTACTATGGCTACACCTTC
CASSQRDRGYYGYTF
>-|TRBV27|TRBJ2-1|16|-
TGTGCCAGCAGTAAGCAGCGCCGGGACCACTACAATGAGCAGTTCTTC
CASSKQRRDHYNEQFF
>-|TRBV5-6|TRBJ2-2|18|-
TGTGCCAGCAGCTTGTTTAGTGGAGAACTCCTGTCTACCGGGGAGCTGTTTTTT
CASSLFSGELLSTGELFF
>-|TRBV30|TRBJ1-1|13|once
TGTGCCTGGAGTTCAGGCAGGAACACTGAAGCTTTCTTT
CAWSSGRNTEAFF
>-|TRBV7-6|TRBJ1-4|15|-
TGTGCCAGCAGCTTAGGGGGGCAGACTAATGAAAAACTGTTTTTT
CASSLGGQTNEKLFF
>-|TRBV2|TRBJ1-4|14|-
TGTGCCAGCAGTGATGAGAGGCAGGGGATTAAACTGTTTTTT
CASSDERQGIKLFF
>TRBD1|TRBV7-2|TRBJ2-7|14|-
TGTGCCAGCAGCTCGACAGGGGGGACCTACGAGCAGTACTTC
CASSSTGGTYEQYF
>-|TRBV12-3/TRBV12-4|TRBJ2-5|12|-
TGTGCCAGCAGTTTGAACCTGGAGACCCAGTACTTC
CASSLNLETQYF
>-|TRBV5-5|TRBJ2-3|14|few
TGTGCCAGCAGGTTTGGCCCTAGCACAGATACGCAGTATTTT
CASRFGPSTDTQYF
>TRBD1|TRBV9|TRBJ1-6|16|-
TGTGCCAGCAGCGGTGCAGGGGGGCCTTATAATTCACCCCTCCACTTT
CASSGAGGPYNSPLHF
>-|TRBV18|TRBJ2-2|12|-
TGTGCCAGCTCACTCAACACCGGGGAGCTGTTTTTT
CASSLNTGELFF
>-|TRBV2|TRBJ1-6|14|-
TGTGCCAGCAGTGTAAACCGCCTTAGATCACCCCTCCACTTT
CASSVNRLRSPLHF
>-|TRBV18|TRBJ1-6|14|-
TGTGCCAGCTCACCCCGGAGCCATAATTCACCCCTCCACTTT
CASSPRSHNSPLHF
>TRBD1|TRBV18|TRBJ2-7|16|-
TGTGCCAGCTCATCCCGCGAGGGACAGGGGGCAAGAGAGCAGTACTTC
CASSSREGQGAREQYF
>TRBD1|TRBV6-1|TRBJ1-4|15|-
TGTGCCAGCAGTGAATCCAGGGGGCTGAATGAAAAACTGTTTTTT
CASSESRGLNEKLFF
>TRBD1|TRBV19|TRBJ1-6|14|-
TGTGCCAGCCACAGGGGCCCTTCGAATTCACCCCTCCACTTT
CASHRGPSNSPLHF
>-|TRBV28|TRBJ1-6|15|-
TGTGCCAGTAAAAATCCGGGAACATTAAATTCACCCCTCCACTTT
CASKNPGTLNSPLHF
>-|TRBV7-2|TRBJ1-1|15|once
TGTGCCAGCAGCTTAGTTTCTTTAGTGAACACTGAAGCTTTCTTT
CASSLVSLVNTEAFF
>-|TRBV6-5|TRBJ2-4|15|-
TGTGCCAGCAGTCCATTTCGGCAGAAGGGAAACATTCAGTACTTC
CASSPFRQKGNIQYF
>TRBD2|TRBV4-3|TRBJ2-2|17|-
TGCGCCAGCAGCCAAACTTATAGCGGGAGGGCCCGCGGGGAGCTGTTTTTT
CASSQTYSGRARGELFF
>-|TRBV2|TRBJ1-3|12|-
TGTGCCAGCAGCTACCTTGTGGACACCATATATTTT
CASSYLVDTIYF
>-|TRBV7-9|TRBJ1-1|12|-
TGTGCCAGCAGCTCGGACAGCCCTGAAGCTTTCTTT
CASSSDSPEAFF
>-|TRBV28|TRBJ2-5|15|-
TGTGCCAGCATGGGGCGCAGGGTGAGTCAAGAGACCCAGTACTTC
CASMGRRVSQETQYF
>-|TRBV5-1|TRBJ2-1|16|few
TGCGCCAGCAGCTCACCCCCGGGTTCCTCCTACAATGAGCAGTTCTTC
CASSSPPGSSYNEQFF
>-|TRBV5-6|TRBJ2-5|14|-
TGTGCCAGCAGCTTGGTTCGGCGAATGGAGACCCAGTACTTC
CASSLVRRMETQYF
>TRBD1|TRBV6-5|TRBJ2-7|14|few
TGTGCCAGCAGTCCGACAGGGGGCTCCTACGAGCAGTACTTC
CASSPTGGSYEQYF
>TRBD2|TRBV6-4|TRBJ2-5|23|-
TGTGCCAGCAGTGACGACTTGGGTCTGACTAGCGGGAGGGCCGGTGGGGTTCAAGAGACCCAGTACTTC
CASSDDLGLTSGRAGGVQETQYF
>TRBD1|TRBV30|TRBJ2-7|17|once
TGTGCCTGGAGTCCAACCCCGGGACAGTTAAGGTCCTACGAGCAGTACTTC
CAWSPTPGQLRSYEQYF
>TRBD2|TRBV11-3|TRBJ2-7|16|-
TGTGCCAGCAGCTCCCCTCAGCGGGAAACGACCTACGAGCAGTACTTC
CASSSPQRETTYEQYF
>-|TRBV28|TRBJ2-7|15|-
TGTGCCAGCAGTCCTCCCGGGGGTGTGGTAAGGGAGCAGTACTTC
CASSPPGGVVREQYF
>TRBD1|TRBV24-1|TRBJ1-5|16|once
TGTGCCACCAGTGACCACCGACAGGGAGGAGGTCAGCCCCAGCATTTT
CATSDHRQGGGQPQHF